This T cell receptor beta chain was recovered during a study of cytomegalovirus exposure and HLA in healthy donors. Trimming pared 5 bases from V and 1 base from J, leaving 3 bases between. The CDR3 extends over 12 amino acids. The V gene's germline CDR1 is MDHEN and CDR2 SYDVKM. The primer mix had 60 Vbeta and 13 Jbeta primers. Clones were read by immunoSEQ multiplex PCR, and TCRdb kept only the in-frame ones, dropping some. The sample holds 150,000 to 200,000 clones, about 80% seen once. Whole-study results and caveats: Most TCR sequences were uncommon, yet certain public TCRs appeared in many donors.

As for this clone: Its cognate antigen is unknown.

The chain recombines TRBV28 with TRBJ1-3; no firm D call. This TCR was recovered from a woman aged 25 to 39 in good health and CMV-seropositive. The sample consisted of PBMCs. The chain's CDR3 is CASSLSGNTIYF. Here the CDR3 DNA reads TGTGCCAGCAGTCTATCTGGAAACACCATATATTTT.